The present T cell receptor (beta chain) was sequenced within a study of regulatory T cells in long-lasting Graves disease. Study-wide results and limits: Those with persistent Graves' had less TCR diversity than newly diagnosed patients.

Worth noting for this clonotype: Its target is not known.

TCR beta libraries were built with iRepertoire HTBI primers and Arm-PCR of CDR3 regions. TCRdb ran MiXCR on the multiplex PCR reads and lists one entry per CDR3 protein. Of approximately 400,000 distinct CDR3 sequences in the sample, approximately 25% were seen once. In germline, CDR1 is SGHAT, CDR2 FQNNGV. Trimming took 7 bases from V and 3 from J, leaving 16 bases between them. The CDR3 totals 14 residues. The time point was: persistent/refractory GD, antithyroid drugs over 5 years with positive TRAb. Extracted PBMC RNA gave rise to the TCR library. Xi'an, China, was home to the endocrinology department that provided patients.

This sequence originates from a woman aged 40 to 50 with Graves disease. This specimen consisted of peripheral blood mononuclear cells (PBMCs), obtained when the disease was refractory, from a patient treated with antithyroid drugs. The gene calls are TRBV11-2 and TRBJ2-7; TRBD1 or TRBD2 may be the D gene (5 bases each). The CDR3 loop is CASTHWGSDYEQYF. The DNA of the CDR3 is TGTGCCAGCACCCATTGGGGGAGCGACTACGAGCAGTACTTC.